Below are 7 T cell receptor beta chains sequenced from a single sample in a study of cytomegalovirus exposure and HLA in healthy donors. PCR amplification relied on 60 Vbeta primers (plus 13 Jbeta primers). Assay: immunoSEQ multiplex PCR; the TCRdb copy retains only in-frame clones and omits some. Of about 160,000 clones listed, more than 70% are singletons. Sequencing was done on a sample of PBMCs. These TCRs come from a man in his sixties in good health and CMV-seronegative.

This chain links TRBV7-9 with TRBJ2-7; TRBD1 matches 9 bases. V gave up 7 bases and J gave up 1 base; unmatched junction bases: 11. CDR3 length: 16 residues. CDR1 is SEHNR and CDR2 is FQNEAQ in the germline V gene (reference sequence). The CDR3 coding sequence is TGTGCCAGCAACTCTGCCCGGGACAGGGTATCCTACGAGCAGTACTTC. Amino acids: CASNSARDRVSYEQYF.

This chain links TRBV7-9 with TRBJ2-3, with TRBD1 as a possible D gene (5 bases). CDR1 is SEHNR, CDR2 FQNEAQ, per germline (reference sequence). V was shortened by 1 base and J by 2 bases, with 7 bases between the two germline ends. The CDR3 runs to 14 residues. This CDR3 reads CASSLGTITDTQYF. DNA of the CDR3: TGTGCCAGCAGCTTAGGGACAATCACAGATACGCAGTATTTT.

There are a few counts of this clone. The chain combines TRBV7-9 with TRBJ2-1; D is perhaps TRBD2 (5 bases). V lost 8 bases, J lost 0 bases, and 5 bases lay in between. There are 12 residues in the CDR3. Germline CDR1 and CDR2: SEHNR and FQNEAQ (reference sequence). The CDR3 loop reads CASGSSYNEQFF. CDR3 DNA sequence: TGTGCCAGCGGGAGCTCCTACAATGAGCAGTTCTTC.

This rearrangement joins TRBV19 to TRBJ2-1; maybe TRBD1 (5 bases). Per the germline V gene, CDR1 is LNHDA and CDR2 is SQIVND (reference sequence). Between the trimmed V and J ends, which lost 1 base and 12 bases, there was a span of 16 bases. This CDR3 has 14 amino acids. The CDR3 nucleotides are TGTGCCAGTAGTATAGCTCCCCAGGGTGGTCTGCAGTTCTTC. Translated, it gives CASSIAPQGGLQFF.

The chain has TRBV7-2 and TRBJ2-1; 16 bases agree with TRBD2. The CDR3 is made up of 15 amino acids. Germline CDR1 SGHTA, CDR2 FQGNSA. The V segment lost 4 bases and the J segment 10 bases; nucleotides outside the gene matches: 4. CDR3 nucleotide sequence: TGTGCCAGCAGCTGGGGACTAGCGGGAGGGGAAGAGCAGTTCTTC. As protein: CASSWGLAGGEEQFF.

The genes are TRBV27 and TRBJ2-5; tentatively, D is TRBD1 (5 bases). This CDR3 is 14 amino acids long. Trimming took off 3 bases at V and 2 bases at J, with 10 bases between the two ends. Germline V lookup: CDR1 MNHEY, CDR2 SMNVEV (reference sequence). The CDR3 DNA reads as TGTGCCAGCAGTTTTGCCGACAGACAAGAGACCCAGTACTTC. Amino acid sequence: CASSFADRQETQYF.

The V call is TRBV28, the J call TRBJ2-1; D gene ambiguous. Trimming cost V 1 base and J 3 bases, with 13 bases left between them. This CDR3 comprises 16 residues. Germline V gene lookup returns CDR1 MDHEN and CDR2 SYDVKM. The CDR3 loop reads CASSLYVGTNYNEQFF. The CDR3 DNA follows: TGTGCCAGCAGTTTATATGTGGGCACCAACTACAATGAGCAGTTCTTC.